This T cell receptor (beta chain) derives from a study of blood T cell repertoires in COVID-19. About the study: COVID-19 samples from acute and convalescent phases originated in the United States, Italy and Spain. PBMCs, B-cell-depleted T cells, or T cells were the source of the cDNA or gDNA that made up the material.

Authors' processing steps: Reference gene primer amplification yielded estimated nucleated cell counts. Some clones are missing from TCRdb's copy, which holds only in-frame ones; the method was immunoSEQ multiplex PCR. V and J calls and clone size are as listed in that table; D and trimming were resolved from the DNA. The data contain around 260,000 clones, about 86% of them seen just once; the ten biggest clones take up roughly 2%. CDR3 size: 16 residues. V was clipped by 4 bases and J by 4 bases; unmatched bases: 9. Germline loops: CDR1 SGHRS, CDR2 YFSETQ. The sequencing sample was made of peripheral blood. This rearrangement joins TRBV5-1 to TRBJ2-2, with 8 bases identical to TRBD1. This clonotype was sampled from a young man with active or convalescent COVID-19. The CDR3: CASSPQTGGGTGELFF. CDR3 in DNA: TGCGCCAGCAGCCCTCAAACAGGGGGAGGCACCGGGGAGCTGTTTTTT.